This TCR beta chain was identified in a study of preoperative IRX-2 immunotherapy in early breast cancer. The repertoire was sequenced with immunoSEQ multiplex PCR; TCRdb's copy has only in-frame clones and lacks some. Altogether 32,000 or so clones are present, about four fifths being singletons, with the ten largest covering roughly 2.5%. This CDR3 spans 16 amino acids. Trimming took 6 bases from V and 2 from J, leaving 17 bases between them. The treatment is: preoperative locoregional IRX-2 cytokine immunotherapy. This phase Ib study tested locoregional IRX-2 cytokine immunotherapy given before surgery.

The origin of this receptor is a human donor with breast cancer. The chain joins TRBV23-1 to TRBJ2-1; a weak D match, TRBD2 (5 bases). TRBV23-1 is an ORF; its function is uncertain. Sequences were derived from lymph node tissue, sampled from a patient treated with IRX-2 immunotherapy. Here the CDR3 DNA reads TGCGCCAGCAGCCAAGAATGGGCGGGTACCTACAATGAGCAGTTCTTC. Protein product: CASSQEWAGTYNEQFF.